This T cell receptor beta chain was identified during a study of blood T cell repertoires in COVID-19. About the research overall: Samples representing acute and convalescent COVID-19 were sourced from the United States, Italy and Spain. PBMCs, B-cell-depleted T cells, or T cells provided the cDNA or gDNA that made up the material.

Trimming pared 1 base from V and 3 bases from J, leaving 7 bases between. This CDR3 is built from 14 residues. Per the germline V gene, CDR1 is LNHDA and CDR2 is SQIVND (reference sequence). Patients in Seattle were enrolled during active infection, then followed longitudinally. Per the authors' pipeline: Cell counts per sample came from amplifying reference gene primers. Produced via immunoSEQ multiplex PCR; TCRdb's table is partial and in-frame only. The D gene and trimming were derived from the DNA, and the V and J assignments and clone size from that table. The sample lists more than 250,000 clones; around 88% were seen once.

Sequencing was performed on peripheral blood. The chain is built from TRBV19 and TRBJ2-1, with a weak D call TRBD2 (5 bases). This clonotype was sampled from a woman in her twenties or thirties with COVID-19, enrolled during active disease. CDR3 nucleotide sequence: TGTGCCAGTAGTATAGCGGGGATCTACAATGAGCAGTTCTTC. Translating it yields CASSIAGIYNEQFF.